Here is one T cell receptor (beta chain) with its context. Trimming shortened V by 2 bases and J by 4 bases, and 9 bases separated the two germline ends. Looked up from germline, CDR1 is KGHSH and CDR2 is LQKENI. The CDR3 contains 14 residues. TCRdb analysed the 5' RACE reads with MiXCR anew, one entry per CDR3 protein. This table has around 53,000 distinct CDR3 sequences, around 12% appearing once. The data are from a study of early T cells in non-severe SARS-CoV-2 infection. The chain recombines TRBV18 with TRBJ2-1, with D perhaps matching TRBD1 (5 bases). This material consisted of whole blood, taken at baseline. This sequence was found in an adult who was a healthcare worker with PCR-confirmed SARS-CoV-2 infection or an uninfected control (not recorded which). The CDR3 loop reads CASSPVQGYNEQFF. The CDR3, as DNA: TGTGCCAGCTCACCAGTTCAGGGATACAATGAGCAGTTCTTC.